This TCR beta chain was captured in a study of neurological immune-mediated disorders. This clonotype has a count of ten or more. No antigen is known for it. Whole-study findings and limits: Sharing of CDR3 amino acid sequences among expanded clones across subjects was absent, suggesting private repertoires in all groups. According to phylogenetic grouping, one related-CDR3 cluster, a possible signature, contained the repertoires of 18 of 34 multiple sclerosis patients.

CDR1 DFQATT and CDR2 SNEGSKA come from the germline V gene (reference sequence). V lost 3 bases, J lost 5 bases, and 8 bases stayed unmatched. The CDR3 is 15 amino acids. TCRdb independently ran MiXCR on the 5' RACE reads; one entry per CDR3 protein. The sample holds about 55,000 distinct CDR3 sequences, about 4% seen once. This chain uses TRBV20-1 with TRBJ2-5; the match to TRBD2 covers 11 bases. The sample taken for sequencing was CD4+ T cells from blood. This TCR derives from a woman aged 40 to 49 with multiple sclerosis. CDR3 region: CSARNSGGAGETQYF. CDR3 nucleotides: TGCAGTGCTAGGAATAGCGGGGGGGCCGGGGAGACCCAGTACTTC.